The 4 T cell receptor beta chains below come from one sample, sequenced in a study of identifying expanded T cells in peripheral blood. Sequencing was performed with immunoSEQ multiplex PCR; in TCRdb, only in-frame clones are kept and a portion is missing. The sample yields 100,000 or so clones, around 88% seen once. The source material was blood. The origin of the receptors is a person aged 18 to 70 in good health.

The rearrangement uses TRBV9 and TRBJ2-5; TRBD2 matches 8 bases. Germline V CDR1 and CDR2: SGDLS, YYNGEE. The CDR3 is 16 residues long. V trimming: 3 bases; J trimming: 1 base; junction bases outside the gene matches: 8. For the CDR3, the DNA is TGTGCCAGCAGCGAAACACCCGGGGGGGCCCAAGAGACCCAGTACTTC. This encodes CASSETPGGAQETQYF.

This clone occurred once. The chain couples TRBV5-6 to TRBJ1-4; D uncertain. CDR3 length: 15 residues. Trimming pared 4 bases from V and 0 bases from J, leaving 10 bases between. The germline CDR1 and CDR2 sequences are SGHDT and YYEEEE. CDR3 sequence (DNA): TGTGCCAGCAGCCCTACCCATGCAACTAATGAAAAACTGTTTTTT. Residues: CASSPTHATNEKLFF. The variable domain in full, with the rest retrieved from reference TRBV5-6 and TRBJ1-4, is DAGVTQSPTHLIKTRGQQVTLRCSPKSGHDTVSWYQQALGQGPQFIFQYYEEEERQRGNFPDRFSGHQFPNYSSELNVNALLLGDSALYLCASSPTHATNEKLFFGSGTQLSVL.

V is TRBV11-1 and J is TRBJ2-5; 7 positions agree with TRBD1. The CDR3 contains 14 residues. Germline V gene sequence: CDR1 SGHAT, CDR2 FQDESV (reference sequence). Trimming took 5 bases from V and 4 from J; bases not matched to a gene: 7. CDR3 sequence reads: CASSPYRQGETQYF. As DNA, the CDR3 is TGTGCCAGCAGCCCATATCGACAGGGAGAGACCCAGTACTTC.

In regard to this clone: The junction differs from germline at one of its ends, possibly a read error. Other DNA sequences in the same sample also yield this CDR3. V usage is TRBV27 and J usage is TRBJ1-6, with D possibly being TRBD1 (6 bases). CDR3 length equals 14 residues. Germline V gives CDR1 MNHEY, CDR2 SMNVEV (reference sequence). The CDR3 is CASSPVTGYSPLHF. CDR3 DNA sequence: TGTGCCAGCAGCCCCGTGACAGGTTATTCACCCCTCCATTTT.